These 32 T cell receptor beta chains were sequenced from one sample in a study of cytomegalovirus exposure and HLA in healthy donors. 13 Jbeta primers and 60 Vbeta primers were used for the PCR. The protocol was immunoSEQ multiplex PCR, while the TCRdb copy is restricted to in-frame clones and leaves out a portion. The sample table includes 100,000 to 150,000 clones. Sample: PBMCs. Receptors were obtained from a man aged 18 to 35 in good health and CMV-seronegative.

V is TRBV10-1 and J is TRBJ2-7; D might be TRBD1 (6 bases). Germline lookup yields CDR1 WNHNN and CDR2 SYGVQD (reference sequence). This CDR3 region has 15 residues. Trimming left V 4 bases short and J 5 bases short, with 18 bases between. This CDR3 reads CASSAPGRGFDEQYF. CDR3 nucleotide sequence: TGCGCCAGCAGTGCTCCGGGTAGGGGGTTCGACGAGCAGTACTTC.

The chain links TRBV27 to TRBJ1-2; 8 positions match TRBD1. CDR3 length: 13 residues. The trim removed 6 bases at V and 8 bases at J, leaving 8 bases unmatched. Germline assignment: CDR1 MNHEY and CDR2 SMNVEV (reference sequence). CDR3 sequence (DNA): TGTGCCAGCAGCCCGGACAGGGATCGCGGCTACACCTTC. Its protein is CASSPDRDRGYTF.

The CDR3 is CASSYLPTGRNTEAFF. Here the CDR3 DNA reads TGTGCCAGCAGTTACTTGCCGACAGGCCGGAACACTGAAGCTTTCTTT. The V gene is TRBV6-5, the J gene TRBJ1-1; maybe TRBD1 (6 bases). The germline V gene encodes CDR1 MNHEY and CDR2 SVGAGI. V was clipped by 1 base and J by 1 base, with 13 bases between them. This CDR3 is built from 16 residues.

The rearrangement uses TRBV5-5 and TRBJ1-5; the D gene is possibly TRBD1 (5 bases). Deletions cut 5 bases from V and 2 bases from J, with 11 bases between. CDR3 length equals 14 residues. Per germline, CDR1 SGHKS and CDR2 YYEKEE (reference sequence). The CDR3 DNA reads TGTGCCAGCAGTTACGACAGCCGCAATCAGCCCCAGCATTTT. It specifies CASSYDSRNQPQHF.

J is TRBJ2-5 and V is TRBV27; 7 bases agree with TRBD2. V gave up 7 bases and J gave up 1 base; unmatched junction bases: 15. The CDR3 spans 17 residues. The V gene's germline CDR1 is MNHEY and CDR2 SMNVEV (reference sequence). The CDR3 is CASTGLRGGERQETQYF. The CDR3 DNA is TGTGCCAGCACAGGGCTACGCGGGGGAGAACGCCAAGAGACCCAGTACTTC.

The chain is built from TRBV6-5 and TRBJ2-7, with 11 bases identical to TRBD1. Germline-derived CDR1 and CDR2 are MNHEY and SVGAGI. The length of the CDR3 is 15 residues. V trimming: 2 bases; J trimming: 3 bases; junction bases outside the gene matches: 3. In DNA, the CDR3 is TGTGCCAGCAGTTACCGGGACAGGGGGTACTACGAGCAGTACTTC. It yields the protein CASSYRDRGYYEQYF.

V and J are TRBV18 and TRBJ2-6, with 7 positions matching TRBD1. J was trimmed by 0 bases and V by 1 base; bases with no gene match: 3. This CDR3 has 17 amino acids. CDR1 is KGHSH, CDR2 LQKENI, per germline. The CDR3 is CASSPRGQLSGANVLTF. In DNA form, the CDR3 reads TGTGCCAGCTCACCACGGGGACAGCTCTCTGGGGCCAACGTCCTGACTTTC. Full variable domain (rest looked up from reference TRBV18 and TRBJ2-6): NAGVMQNPRHLVRRRGQEARLRCSPMKGHSHVYWYRQLPEEGLKFMVYLQKENIIDESGMPKERFSAEFPKEGPSILRIQQVVRGDSAAYFCASSPRGQLSGANVLTFGAGSRLTVL.

The J gene is TRBJ1-1, the V gene TRBV9, with TRBD1 as a possible D gene (5 bases). The germline V gene has CDR1 SGDLS and CDR2 YYNGEE. The CDR3 is 14 residues long. V was pared by 2 bases and J by 4 bases, with 12 bases between. This chain's CDR3 is CASSVGGSGTEAFF. The CDR3 DNA sequence: TGTGCCAGCAGCGTCGGGGGGTCGGGCACTGAAGCTTTCTTT.

This chain joins TRBV7-8 and TRBJ2-7; TRBD2 aligns across 8 bases. The junction had 13 bases not matched to a gene; V was cut back by 3 bases and J by 6 bases. The CDR3 length is 16 residues. The germline CDR1 and CDR2 sequences are SGHVS and FQNEAQ. CDR3 coding DNA: TGTGCCAGCAGCTTGGGCCCAGCGGGAGCGAACTCCGAGCAGTACTTC. Protein product: CASSLGPAGANSEQYF.

The rearrangement links TRBV19 to TRBJ1-3, with unresolved D. Germline lookup yields CDR1 LNHDA and CDR2 SQIVND (reference sequence). The CDR3 length is 14 residues. V gave up 5 bases and J gave up 7 bases, with 15 bases separating them. CDR3 amino acids: CASSGSGEVNTIYF. For the CDR3, the DNA is TGTGCCAGTAGTGGATCGGGAGAAGTTAACACCATATATTTT. Full variable domain (rest looked up from reference TRBV19 and TRBJ1-3): DGGITQSPKYLFRKEGQNVTLSCEQNLNHDAMYWYRQDPGQGLRLIYYSQIVNDFQKGDIAEGYSVSREKKESFPLTVTSAQKNPTAFYLCASSGSGEVNTIYFGEGSWLTVV.

The chain couples TRBV15 to TRBJ1-2; TRBD1 agrees at 11 bases. The germline CDR1 and CDR2 sequences are LNHNV and YYDKDF (reference sequence). J gave up 1 base and V 2 bases, and 3 bases lay outside the gene matches. The CDR3 totals 16 residues. DNA for the CDR3: TGTGCCACCAGCAGACTCGGGACAGGGGGTAACTATGGCTACACCTTC. Translation gives CATSRLGTGGNYGYTF.

Concerning this clone: At one end the junction does not follow the germline gene, possibly because of a read error. V is TRBV28 and J is TRBJ2-7; D is unresolved. Germline V lookup: CDR1 MDHEN, CDR2 SYDVKM. This CDR3 is 13 amino acids long. The DNA for the CDR3 is TGTGCCAGCAGTTATACACACGGGTCGACCTCCCTCTTC. It is translated as CASSYTHGSTSLF.

About this clone itself: One end of the junction varies from germline; a read error may be responsible. This chain links TRBV2 with TRBJ2-7, with 7 positions matching TRBD1. The CDR3 is 12 residues long. CDR1 SNHLY and CDR2 FYNNEI come from the germline V gene. CDR3 sequence reads: CASSLPLDRPPF. CDR3 DNA: TGTGCCAGCAGTCTCCCTCTGGACAGGCCCCCCTTC.

The gene calls are TRBV9 and TRBJ2-3; D may be TRBD2 (7 bases). V was shortened by 4 bases and J by 5 bases, with 20 bases between the two germline ends. CDR1 SGDLS and CDR2 YYNGEE come from the germline V gene. This CDR3 contains 16 residues. CDR3 amino acids: CASSSHGGGAKDTQYF. CDR3 DNA sequence: TGTGCCAGCAGCTCCCACGGAGGGGGGGCGAAAGATACGCAGTATTTT.

This chain links TRBV28 with TRBJ1-1, with 10 bases that match TRBD1. This CDR3 is 16 amino acids long. The germline CDR1 and CDR2 sequences are MDHEN and SYDVKM. The J segment lost 1 base and the V segment lost 4 bases, leaving 6 bases of the junction unmatched. As DNA, the CDR3 is TGTGCCAGCAGTTATAGGACAGGGGGAGGGAACACTGAAGCTTTCTTT. This sequence encodes CASSYRTGGGNTEAFF.

The chain has TRBV19 and TRBJ1-1, with TRBD1 as a possible D gene (5 bases). The CDR3 contains 13 residues. The V and J ends lost 3 bases and 3 bases respectively, with 8 bases between them. Germline CDR1 LNHDA, CDR2 SQIVND (reference sequence). CDR3 amino acids: CASSILRDTEAFF. For the CDR3, the DNA is TGTGCCAGTAGTATTCTCAGGGACACTGAAGCTTTCTTT.

The chain employs TRBV5-1 and TRBJ2-7; 9 bases map to TRBD2. Germline-derived CDR1 and CDR2 are SGHRS and YFSETQ. The length of the CDR3 is 14 residues. Germline trimming cut 0 bases from V and 4 bases from J; bases unmatched to any gene: 2. In DNA, the CDR3 is TGCGCCAGCAGCTTGGTAGCGGGAGCTTACGAGCAGTACTTC. The encoded protein is CASSLVAGAYEQYF.

The chain joins TRBV5-1 to TRBJ1-1; a weak D match, TRBD1 (6 bases). Trimming left V 4 bases short and J 0 bases short, with 13 bases between. Germline CDR1 and CDR2: SGHRS and YFSETQ. This CDR3 is built from 15 residues. The CDR3 spells CASSAPDRMNTEAFF. CDR3 bases: TGCGCCAGCAGCGCCCCTGACAGGATGAACACTGAAGCTTTCTTT.

The chain has TRBV5-6 and TRBJ1-1; D is perhaps TRBD1 (5 bases). The V gene lost 5 bases and the J gene lost 4 bases, with 9 bases spanning the gap. Germline V lookup: CDR1 SGHDT, CDR2 YYEEEE. This CDR3 spans 12 amino acids. The CDR3 DNA is TGTGCCAGCAGGGGGGAGGGCACTGAAGCTTTCTTT. Translating gives CASRGEGTEAFF.

The rearrangement joins TRBV5-1 to TRBJ1-2, with 7 positions matching TRBD1. This CDR3 comprises 14 residues. Trimming cost V 4 bases and J 3 bases; bases outside gene matches: 6. CDR1 is SGHRS and CDR2 is YFSETQ in the germline V gene. Here the CDR3 reads CASSVQQGYYGYTF. CDR3 coding DNA: TGCGCCAGCAGCGTGCAACAGGGGTACTATGGCTACACCTTC.

The chain is built from TRBV9 and TRBJ1-1, with D maybe TRBD1 (5 bases). Looked up from germline, CDR1 is SGDLS and CDR2 is YYNGEE. Between the trimmed V and J ends, which lost 3 bases and 7 bases, there was a span of 22 bases. The CDR3 is 16 amino acids. The CDR3 protein is CASSATPRGGAYEAFF. The CDR3 DNA sequence: TGTGCCAGCAGCGCGACCCCTCGGGGGGGAGCCTATGAAGCTTTCTTT.

The rearrangement joins TRBV10-2 to TRBJ2-1, with TRBD1 as a possible D gene (5 bases). Germline V gives CDR1 WSHSY, CDR2 SAAADI. V gave up 4 bases and J gave up 6 bases, with 7 bases separating them. The CDR3 extends over 12 amino acids. The DNA of the CDR3 is TGCGCCAGCAGTGTACAGGTCAATGAGCAGTTCTTC. It specifies CASSVQVNEQFF.

V and J are TRBV6-1 and TRBJ2-7, with TRBD1 identical over 7 bases. V lost 7 bases to trimming and J lost 4 bases; unmatched junction nucleotides: 7. Germline V CDR1 and CDR2: MNHNS, SASEGT. This CDR3 spans 13 amino acids. The CDR3 DNA follows: TGTGCCAGCACTCGAGGGGGCCATTACGAGCAGTACTTC. Protein: CASTRGGHYEQYF.

The chain couples TRBV11-2 to TRBJ2-2, with no clear D. V was cut by 4 bases and J by 6 bases, with 15 bases left in between. The CDR3 contains 15 residues. The germline V gene has CDR1 SGHAT and CDR2 FQNNGV. The CDR3 DNA reads TGTGCCAGCAGCTCTGGCCAACACCCCGCCGGGGAGCTGTTTTTT. This codes for CASSSGQHPAGELFF.

This chain links TRBV28 with TRBJ1-2, with unresolved D. Germline CDR1 reads MDHEN; CDR2 reads SYDVKM. The V gene lost 5 bases and the J gene lost 3 bases, with 25 bases spanning the gap. The CDR3 loop spans 18 amino acids. As DNA, the CDR3 is TGTGCCAGCAGTCCTCCCGACGGGTACCGTGAGGCCGACTATGGCTACACCTTC. Its protein is CASSPPDGYREADYGYTF.

The CDR3 DNA reads TGTGCCTGGAGTTGGCAGGGGGCCGTGGGCAATCAGCCCCAGCATTTT. Translating gives CAWSWQGAVGNQPQHF. The rearrangement uses TRBV30 and TRBJ1-5, with 8 bases identical to TRBD1. There are 16 residues in the CDR3. After removal of 2 bases from V and 2 bases from J, the junction contained 8 bases not matched to a gene. Looked up from germline, CDR1 is GTSNPN and CDR2 is SVGIG (reference sequence). The entire variable domain, with the rest obtained from reference TRBV30 and TRBJ1-5, is as follows: SQTIHQWPATLVQPVGSPLSLECTVEGTSNPNLYWYRQAAGRGLQLLFYSVGIGQISSEVPQNLSASRPQDRQFILSSKKLLLSDSGFYLCAWSWQGAVGNQPQHFGDGTRLSIL.

On this clone itself: The germline gene is not matched at one end of the junction; a read error may be the cause. Other DNA sequences of this sample code for an identical CDR3. The CDR3 loop is CASSPTTYNEQFF. CDR3 DNA sequence: TGTGCCAGCAGCCCGACAACCTATAATGAGCAGTTCTTC. The chain couples TRBV5-6 to TRBJ2-1; D not resolved. This CDR3 contains 13 residues. CDR1 is SGHDT, CDR2 YYEEEE, per germline.

J is TRBJ2-3 and V is TRBV20-1; TRBD1 is a possible D gene (5 bases). Germline CDR1 reads DFQATT; CDR2 reads SNEGSKA (reference sequence). Between the trimmed V and J ends, which lost 6 bases and 6 bases, there was a span of 10 bases. This CDR3 has 11 residues. The CDR3 here is CSARVMDTQYF. For the CDR3, the DNA is TGCAGTGCCAGGGTGATGGATACGCAGTATTTT.

The chain has TRBV7-9 and TRBJ2-7; D is unresolved. The CDR3 is 13 amino acids. Germline values: CDR1 SEHNR, CDR2 FQNEAQ (reference sequence). Trimming shortened V by 5 bases and J by 5 bases, and 13 bases separated the two germline ends. CDR3 loop: CASSRPEMDEQYF. The CDR3 region has the DNA TGTGCCAGCAGCAGACCGGAGATGGACGAGCAGTACTTC.

V is TRBV28 and J is TRBJ1-5; D gene uncertain. Trimming cost V 4 bases and J 2 bases, with 12 bases left between them. The CDR3 contains 15 residues. Germline CDR1 MDHEN, CDR2 SYDVKM. CDR3 region: CASSSFDRGNQPQHF. In nucleotides, the CDR3 is TGTGCCAGCAGTTCCTTTGATCGGGGCAATCAGCCCCAGCATTTT.

The rearrangement uses TRBV7-9 and TRBJ2-2; 8 bases align to TRBD2. From germline, CDR1 is SEHNR and CDR2 FQNEAQ (reference sequence). V dropped 5 bases and J dropped 5; count of bases not matched to a gene: 10. The CDR3 extends over 16 amino acids. CDR3 DNA sequence: TGTGCCAGCAGCCCGAGAGGGACTAGGGGGACCGGGGAGCTGTTTTTT. It is translated as CASSPRGTRGTGELFF.

This sequence joins TRBV30 and TRBJ1-1; D ambiguous. V lost 1 base to trimming and J lost 5 bases, with 5 bases between them. CDR3 length: 11 residues. CDR1 is GTSNPN and CDR2 is SVGIG in the germline V gene (reference sequence). As DNA, the CDR3 is TGTGCCTGGAGTGGGCAAACTGAAGCTTTCTTT. Encoded protein: CAWSGQTEAFF.